The TCR beta chain described here comes from a study of read filtering for tumor transcriptome and immune sequencing. Study background: DNase treatment preceded whole-transcriptome library preparation. The study's findings and limits: In IR-seq, single-read clonotypes were roughly 82% of clonotypes but 3.5% to 4% of reads. Compared with RNA-seq, IR-seq gave much higher clonotype depth and reliability.

The V end lost 5 bases, the J end lost 4 bases, and 12 bases lay between the germline ends. Germline lookup yields CDR1 DFQATT and CDR2 SNEGSKA (reference sequence). The CDR3 runs to 12 residues. In this sample, this clonotype turned up many times. Its antigen is as yet unknown. Bone marrow was sampled from every patient at the time of active disease. The library was built from approximately 400 ng RNA with molecular barcoded adaptors for alpha/delta and beta/gamma chains. TCRdb independently ran MiXCR on the reads; one entry per CDR3 protein. This repertoire shows some 46,000 distinct CDR3 sequences, less than 15% found once; its top ten account for more than 12%.

This sequence was found in a donor aged 40 or over with multiple myeloma. The chain joins TRBV20-1 to TRBJ2-7; the D is unclear. Sequencing was carried out using a population of CD138-negative cells sorted from bone marrow. In DNA, the CDR3 is TGCAGTGCTGTCGACACAACTTACGAGCAGTACTTC. The encoded protein is CSAVDTTYEQYF.